The 27 T cell receptor beta chains listed next were all sequenced from one sample in a study of T cells expressing NK-cell markers. Using the 5' RACE reads, TCRdb records one entry per CDR3 protein without DNA. The sample table sets out 140,000 to 150,000 distinct CDR3 sequences. The material sequenced was blood T cells: a sorted CD56 or NKG2C T cell subset, CD4+ or CD8+ T cells, or bulk PBMC T cells (not recorded which). The source of these receptors is a man in his late teens or twenties in good health.

The rearrangement links TRBV27 to TRBJ2-2; the D gene TCRdb calls, TRBD1, cannot be checked with no DNA. This CDR3 region has 16 residues. Germline V CDR1 and CDR2: MNHEY, SMNVEV (reference sequence). CDR3 sequence reads: CASSLEGLGYTGELFF.

This CDR3 reads CASSSISRGTDTQYF. The rearrangement links TRBV12-3 or TRBV12-4 to TRBJ2-3; with no DNA, the TCRdb D assignment of TRBD2 cannot be verified. This CDR3 contains 15 residues.

The chain recombines TRBV15 with TRBJ1-1. This CDR3 comprises 14 residues. Germline CDR1 is LNHNV and CDR2 is YYDKDF (reference sequence). CDR3 sequence: CATSREEGGTEAFF.

The chain couples TRBV20-1 to TRBJ2-1; TCRdb's D gene call, TRBD1, goes unchecked for lack of DNA. CDR1 is DFQATT, CDR2 SNEGSKA, per germline (reference sequence). There are 16 residues in the CDR3. This chain's CDR3 is CSATPDLATNNNEQFF.

This sequence joins TRBV11-2 and TRBJ2-3; the TRBD1 assignment by TCRdb is unverifiable without DNA. The CDR3 contains 14 residues. Germline CDR1 is SGHAT and CDR2 is FQNNGV. The CDR3 loop is CASSLAPVGRAQYF.

The chain has TRBV19 and TRBJ1-3. Germline CDR1 is LNHDA and CDR2 is SQIVND (reference sequence). The CDR3 length is 14 residues. This chain's CDR3 is CASSFQGSGNTIYF.

The chain carries TRBV25-1 and TRBJ1-1; the D gene TCRdb calls, TRBD1, cannot be checked with no DNA. The CDR3 spans 15 residues. Germline loops: CDR1 MGHDK, CDR2 SYGVNS. The CDR3: CASSGRPGQGSEAFF.

This chain uses TRBV27 with TRBJ1-1; with no DNA, the TCRdb D assignment of TRBD1 cannot be verified. Germline V gene lookup returns CDR1 MNHEY and CDR2 SMNVEV (reference sequence). The CDR3 is 13 residues long. The chain's CDR3 is CASIGTAGTEAFF.

The chain is built from TRBV20-1 and TRBJ1-1; TCRdb outputs TRBD1, but without DNA this stays unchecked. In germline, CDR1 is DFQATT, CDR2 SNEGSKA (reference sequence). The CDR3 loop spans 13 amino acids. This CDR3 is CSARADSNTEAFF.

The chain is built from TRBV18 and TRBJ1-1; TCRdb lists TRBD1, though no DNA is available to test this call. The CDR3 runs 18 residues. Germline V gene data show CDR1 as KGHSH and CDR2 as LQKENI. The CDR3 loop is CASSPTPGQGEKGTEAFF.

The rearrangement uses TRBV4-1 and TRBJ1-5. This CDR3 comprises 13 residues. Germline V gene sequence: CDR1 MGHRA, CDR2 YSYEKL. This chain's CDR3 is CASRGPGNQPQHF.

The chain's CDR3 is CASSSGTGTGTWDEQFF. The chain employs TRBV5-1 and TRBJ2-1; TCRdb picks TRBD1, but there is no DNA to check that call. The CDR3 has 17 residues. CDR1 and CDR2 from the germline V gene are SGHRS and YFSETQ.

The gene calls are TRBV11-2 and TRBJ1-4; TCRdb's assignment of TRBD1 cannot be checked, as there is no DNA. CDR1 is SGHAT and CDR2 is FQNNGV in the germline V gene. There are 16 residues in the CDR3. Here the CDR3 reads CASSLDGTGVNEKLFF.

V is TRBV7-9 and J is TRBJ1-1; absent DNA, TCRdb's TRBD1 call cannot be checked. The V gene's germline CDR1 is SEHNR and CDR2 FQNEAQ (reference sequence). The CDR3 loop spans 16 amino acids. CDR3 region: CASSLPRNRENTEAFF.

The chain couples TRBV6-5 to TRBJ2-5; TCRdb proposes TRBD1, but this gene call is untestable without DNA. CDR1 is MNHEY and CDR2 is SVGAGI in the germline V gene. The CDR3 contains 15 residues. CDR3 residues: CASSYGDRNGETQYF.

This chain joins TRBV3-1 and TRBJ2-1; the D call of TRBD2 rests on TCRdb alone, since no DNA is present to check it. Germline CDR1 is LGHDT and CDR2 is YNNKEL (reference sequence). The CDR3 covers 14 residues. The CDR3 sequence: CASSQDAGTTEQFF.

The chain combines TRBV27 with TRBJ2-5; no DNA is available, so the TRBD1 call from TCRdb remains unchecked. Germline CDR1 is MNHEY and CDR2 is SMNVEV (reference sequence). This CDR3 region has 15 residues. The CDR3 reads CASSSIGGMRETQYF.

The CDR3 region is CASSQVDGISSYEQYF. The chain carries TRBV3-1 and TRBJ2-7; TCRdb designates TRBD1, a call that cannot be tested without DNA. The CDR3 sequence is 16 residues long. Germline CDR1 reads LGHDT; CDR2 reads YNNKEL (reference sequence).

This chain connects TRBV7-9 to TRBJ1-4; TCRdb reports TRBD1, a call that lacks DNA to check it against. CDR1 and CDR2 (germline): SEHNR, FQNEAQ (reference sequence). This CDR3 is built from 15 residues. CDR3: CASSSGTGPSEKLFF.

The genes are TRBV5-1 and TRBJ2-1; the D gene TCRdb calls, TRBD2, cannot be checked with no DNA. This CDR3 is built from 15 residues. Germline V gene data show CDR1 as SGHRS and CDR2 as YFSETQ. The CDR3 loop is CASSFSGRAINEQFF.

The chain links TRBV4-2 to TRBJ2-7; TCRdb reports TRBD2, a call that lacks DNA to check it against. Looked up from germline, CDR1 is LGHNA and CDR2 is YNFKEQ. This CDR3 has 16 amino acids. This CDR3 reads CASSPGAQGSSYEQYF.

The chain uses TRBV7-9 and TRBJ2-1; TCRdb proposes TRBD1, but this gene call is untestable without DNA. The germline gives CDR1 SEHNR, CDR2 FQNEAQ (reference sequence). The CDR3 has 15 amino acids. CDR3 in amino acids: CASSPPTGKYNEQFF.

V and J are TRBV7-9 and TRBJ2-3; the TCRdb call, TRBD2, lacks DNA for checking. The CDR3 length is 17 residues. Germline CDR1 is SEHNR and CDR2 is FQNEAQ (reference sequence). The CDR3 loop is CASSFGTSGILTDTQYF.

The V and J genes are TRBV7-2 and TRBJ1-6; TCRdb indicates TRBD1, and absent DNA this call remains unverified. The V gene's germline CDR1 is SGHTA and CDR2 FQGNSA. CDR3 size: 14 residues. The CDR3 here is CASSPGPQGSPLHF.

This chain uses TRBV27 with TRBJ2-1; TCRdb calls TRBD2, which cannot be checked without DNA. This CDR3 region has 19 residues. Germline-derived CDR1 and CDR2 are MNHEY and SMNVEV (reference sequence). This chain's CDR3 is CASSSPSRPGTSGRGEQFF.

The CDR3 reads CASSQDRMGLAGTGELFF. The rearrangement joins TRBV4-3 to TRBJ2-2; TCRdb selects TRBD2, and the lack of DNA leaves this call unchecked. Germline V gives CDR1 LGHNA, CDR2 YSLEER. CDR3 length: 18 residues.

This sequence joins TRBV15 and TRBJ2-1; TCRdb selects TRBD1, and the lack of DNA leaves this call unchecked. The CDR3 spans 13 residues. Germline loops: CDR1 LNHNV, CDR2 YYDKDF (reference sequence). The CDR3 spells CATSPTGGNEQFF.